Listed here are 5 T cell receptor beta chains from one sample, sequenced in a study of shared clonotypes between healthy human individuals. The data were produced by immunoSEQ multiplex PCR, yet TCRdb's version contains in-frame clones alone and is incomplete. The sample shows about a million clones, about 72% of them seen only once. Sequenced material: memory CD4+ T cells from PBMCs. Subset: CD45RA-negative fraction. The receptors were sampled from a man aged 18 to 30 in good health. Some clones in this sample may be carry-over from other donors' samples.

V usage is TRBV5-8 and J usage is TRBJ1-2; D possibly corresponds to TRBD1 (5 bases). Trimming stripped 4 bases from V and 4 bases from J, with 14 bases between. The CDR3 has 14 residues. Germline values: CDR1 SGHTS, CDR2 YDEGEE. For the CDR3, the DNA is TGTGCCAGCAGCCCGGAACAGGTATTCTATGGCTACACCTTC. Its protein is CASSPEQVFYGYTF.

V usage is TRBV7-2 and J usage is TRBJ1-3; no firm D call. Trimming took off 4 bases at V and 8 bases at J, with 15 bases between the two ends. The germline V gene has CDR1 SGHTA and CDR2 FQGNSA. The CDR3 has 14 residues. CDR3 sequence: CASSSLSRLDTIYF. The DNA of the CDR3 is TGTGCCAGCAGCTCTCTCAGTAGGTTGGACACCATATATTTT.

The V gene is TRBV18, the J gene TRBJ2-1; TRBD2 matches at 8 bases. This CDR3 spans 15 amino acids. In germline, CDR1 is KGHSH, CDR2 LQKENI. The trim removed 1 base at V and 6 bases at J, leaving 5 bases unmatched. CDR3 DNA: TGTGCCAGCTCACCACTAGCGGGATCTTTCAATGAGCAGTTCTTC. It yields the protein CASSPLAGSFNEQFF.

The genes are TRBV4-1 and TRBJ1-3, with D perhaps matching TRBD1 (6 bases). V lost 4 bases to trimming and J lost 3 bases, with 13 bases between them. This CDR3 contains 15 residues. Per germline, CDR1 MGHRA and CDR2 YSYEKL. The CDR3 nucleotides are TGCGCCAGCAGCCGGGGGGGCAGGGTTGGAAACACCATATATTTT. It specifies CASSRGGRVGNTIYF.

The rearrangement joins TRBV18 to TRBJ1-2; D is possibly TRBD1 (5 bases). CDR1 is KGHSH, CDR2 LQKENI, per germline. With 1 base removed from V and 6 bases from J, the gap between germline ends came to 12 bases. The CDR3 spans 14 residues. This chain's CDR3 is CASSPLAGEDGYTF. CDR3 nucleotides: TGTGCCAGCTCACCACTAGCGGGGGAGGATGGCTACACCTTC.